The 14 T cell receptor beta chains reported below all come from one sample, sequenced in a study of blood T cell repertoires in COVID-19. Assay used: immunoSEQ multiplex PCR; TCRdb lists only in-frame clones, some missing. Here the sample spans around 320,000 clones, 90% being singletons. The source material was PBMCs or T cells enriched from blood (not recorded which). The receptor source for this set is a woman aged 30 to 39 who had been exposed to COVID-19.

V is TRBV3-1 (or the pseudogene TRBV3-2) and J is TRBJ2-7; D gene uncertain. Germline CDR1 LGHDT, CDR2 YNNKEL (reference sequence). The CDR3 has 15 residues. With 4 bases removed from V and 1 base from J, the gap between germline ends came to 14 bases. The CDR3 protein is CASSPSNRGSYEQYF. In nucleotides, the CDR3 is TGTGCCAGCAGCCCTTCTAACCGCGGTTCCTACGAGCAGTACTTC.

The chain employs TRBV9 and TRBJ1-1; 8 positions match TRBD1. The V segment lost 4 bases and the J segment 2 bases; nucleotides outside the gene matches: 7. The CDR3 has 15 amino acids. CDR1 and CDR2 from the germline V gene are SGDLS and YYNGEE. The CDR3 sequence is CASSFGTGENTEAFF. For the CDR3, the DNA is TGTGCCAGCAGCTTCGGGACAGGAGAAAACACTGAAGCTTTCTTT.

V gene TRBV12-3 or TRBV12-4 combines with J gene TRBJ2-3, with TRBD2 as a possible D gene (6 bases). The CDR3 loop spans 11 amino acids. V was pared by 8 bases and J by 6 bases, with 9 bases between. The CDR3 DNA reads TGTGCCAGCGGGGACTTTGATACGCAGTATTTT. Translated: CASGDFDTQYF.

V gene TRBV4-2 combines with J gene TRBJ1-3; TRBD1 matches at 8 bases. Germline assignment: CDR1 LGHNA and CDR2 YNFKEQ. This CDR3 is built from 17 residues. The ends lost 5 bases at V and 5 bases at J; junction bases unmatched: 14. This chain's CDR3 is CASSERTGISARNTIYF. The DNA of the CDR3 is TGTGCCAGCAGCGAACGGACAGGGATTTCGGCAAGAAACACCATATATTTT.

The CDR3: CASSYVTDNSPLHF. The CDR3 DNA is TGTGCCAGCAGTTACGTAACAGATAATTCACCCCTCCACTTT. The chain combines TRBV6-5 with TRBJ1-6; D ambiguous. Trimming pared 2 bases from V and 5 bases from J, leaving 7 bases between. The CDR3 extends over 14 amino acids. Germline V lookup: CDR1 MNHEY, CDR2 SVGAGI.

The V gene is TRBV11-2, the J gene TRBJ1-4; D remains ambiguous. Trimming cost V 0 bases and J 11 bases, with 16 bases left between them. This CDR3 has 15 residues. The germline V gene encodes CDR1 SGHAT and CDR2 FQNNGV. CDR3 amino acids: CASSLDVASPWKLFF. The CDR3 coding sequence is TGTGCCAGCAGCTTAGATGTAGCCAGCCCATGGAAACTGTTTTTT.

The J gene is TRBJ2-7, the V gene TRBV5-1, with a weak D call TRBD1 (7 bases). CDR3 size: 14 residues. V was pared by 2 bases and J by 5 bases, with 14 bases between. CDR1 is SGHRS and CDR2 is YFSETQ in the germline V gene. CDR3 region: CASSFGQEGDEQYF. As DNA, the CDR3 is TGCGCCAGCAGCTTCGGACAGGAGGGGGACGAGCAGTACTTC.

The genes are TRBV3-1 (or the pseudogene TRBV3-2) and TRBJ2-3; D possibly corresponds to TRBD2 (7 bases). Trimming took 7 bases from V and 1 from J, leaving 15 bases between them. Germline-derived CDR1 and CDR2 are LGHDT and YNNKEL (reference sequence). CDR3 length equals 15 residues. This CDR3 reads CASTYRGGGTDTQYF. The CDR3 DNA follows: TGTGCCAGCACCTACAGAGGGGGGGGCACAGATACGCAGTATTTT.

The rearrangement links TRBV4-2 to TRBJ1-1; 7 bases map to TRBD1. Germline V CDR1 and CDR2: LGHNA, YNFKEQ. V shed 5 bases, J shed 0 bases, and the junction held 9 bases outside the gene matches. The CDR3 is 16 amino acids. In DNA form, the CDR3 reads TGTGCCAGCAGCGCAGCAGGGGGTTACATGAACACTGAAGCTTTCTTT. As protein: CASSAAGGYMNTEAFF.

The chain couples TRBV5-1 to TRBJ2-5, with 9 nucleotides matching TRBD1. The CDR3 runs to 14 residues. V shed 0 bases and J 5 bases; nucleotides not matched to a gene: 2. The germline gives CDR1 SGHRS, CDR2 YFSETQ. The CDR3 reads CASSLGGQGETQYF. CDR3 coding DNA: TGCGCCAGCAGCTTGGGGGGACAGGGTGAGACCCAGTACTTC.

V usage is TRBV10-3 and J usage is TRBJ2-1; tentative D call: TRBD2 (6 bases). V lost 7 bases to trimming and J lost 0 bases, with 13 bases between them. The germline gives CDR1 ENHRY, CDR2 SYGVKD. The CDR3 contains 15 residues. This chain's CDR3 is CAIKTDGSSYNEQFF. The CDR3 coding sequence is TGTGCCATCAAAACCGACGGGAGCTCCTACAATGAGCAGTTCTTC.

The rearrangement joins TRBV6-5 to TRBJ2-3; 8 nucleotides align to TRBD1. V lost 5 bases to trimming and J lost 1 base; unmatched junction nucleotides: 5. Germline loops: CDR1 MNHEY, CDR2 SVGAGI. CDR3 length: 15 residues. The CDR3 protein is CASSPGTGGTDTQYF. The CDR3 DNA reads TGTGCCAGCAGTCCCGGGACAGGAGGCACAGATACGCAGTATTTT.

The sample holds a few counts of this clone. This sequence joins TRBV6-2 or TRBV6-3 and TRBJ2-3; 7 nucleotides agree with TRBD1. CDR1 MNHEY and CDR2 SVGEGT come from the germline V gene. V lost 2 bases, J lost 6 bases, and 5 bases stayed unmatched. CDR3 length: 14 residues. The CDR3 coding sequence is TGTGCCAGCAGTTACCAAGGGGGCTGGGATACGCAGTATTTT. The encoded protein is CASSYQGGWDTQYF.

The gene calls are TRBV5-4 and TRBJ2-3; weak D call: TRBD1 (6 bases). V dropped 4 bases and J dropped 6 bases, with 24 bases sitting between them. CDR3 length equals 17 residues. Germline assignment: CDR1 SGHNT and CDR2 YYREEE (reference sequence). CDR3 sequence (DNA): TGTGCCAGCAGCGGGAACGCCCGGACAGCGGTGGAGGATACGCAGTATTTT. It specifies CASSGNARTAVEDTQYF.